Sequencing of this TCR beta chain was carried out in a study of blood T cell repertoires in COVID-19. Across the study: Donors in the United States, Italy and Spain gave samples during acute or convalescent COVID-19. Sources were T cells, B-cell-depleted T cells, or PBMCs; the material itself was cDNA or gDNA.

In the authors' methods: It was from reference gene primer amplification that nucleated cell counts were estimated. Produced via immunoSEQ multiplex PCR; TCRdb's table is partial and in-frame only. Clone size and the V and J calls come from that table; the DNA yielded D and trimming. The sample lists approximately 100,000 clones, nearly 85% seen once, with 10% to 15% in the top ten. The CDR3 runs 14 residues. Germline V gene data show CDR1 as LGHNA and CDR2 as YSLEER. Losses at the gene ends were 1 base for V and 3 bases for J; bases not matched to a gene: 1. Material for sequencing was peripheral blood. The chain has TRBV4-3 and TRBJ1-2; 8 nucleotides agree with TRBD1. The clonotype was recovered from a human donor in a cohort sampled during active or convalescent COVID-19. The CDR3 DNA is TGCGCCAGCAGCCAAGCACAGGGGGACTATGGCTACACCTTC. Protein: CASSQAQGDYGYTF.